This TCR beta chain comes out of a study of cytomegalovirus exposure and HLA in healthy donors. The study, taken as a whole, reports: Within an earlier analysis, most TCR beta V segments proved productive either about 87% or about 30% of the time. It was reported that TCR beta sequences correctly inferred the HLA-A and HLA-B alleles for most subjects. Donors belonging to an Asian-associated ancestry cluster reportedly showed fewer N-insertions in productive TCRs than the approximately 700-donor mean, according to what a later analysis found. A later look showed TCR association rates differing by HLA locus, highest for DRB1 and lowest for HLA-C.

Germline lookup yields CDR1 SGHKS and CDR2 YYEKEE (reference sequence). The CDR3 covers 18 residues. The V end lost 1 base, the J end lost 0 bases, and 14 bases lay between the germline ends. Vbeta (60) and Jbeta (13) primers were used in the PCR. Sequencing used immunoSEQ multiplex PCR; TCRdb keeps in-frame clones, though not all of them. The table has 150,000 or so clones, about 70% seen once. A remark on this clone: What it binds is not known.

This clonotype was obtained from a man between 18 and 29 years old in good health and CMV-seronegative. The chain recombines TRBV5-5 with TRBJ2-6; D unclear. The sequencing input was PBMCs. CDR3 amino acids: CASSLFSGAISGANVLTF. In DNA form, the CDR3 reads TGTGCCAGCAGCTTGTTCTCAGGCGCAATCTCTGGGGCCAACGTCCTGACTTTC.